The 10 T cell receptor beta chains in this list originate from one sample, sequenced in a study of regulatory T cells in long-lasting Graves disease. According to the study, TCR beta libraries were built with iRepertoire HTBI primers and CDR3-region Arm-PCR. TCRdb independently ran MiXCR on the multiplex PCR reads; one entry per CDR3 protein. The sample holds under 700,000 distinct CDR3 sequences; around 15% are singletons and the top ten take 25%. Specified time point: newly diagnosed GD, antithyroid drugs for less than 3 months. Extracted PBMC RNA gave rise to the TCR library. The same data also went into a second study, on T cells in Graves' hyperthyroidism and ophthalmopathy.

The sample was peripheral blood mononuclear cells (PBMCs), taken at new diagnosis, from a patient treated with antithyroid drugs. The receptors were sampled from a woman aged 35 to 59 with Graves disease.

This chain's CDR3 is CASSYPTSGGANNEQFF. CDR3 coding DNA: TGTGCCAGCAGTTACCCCACTAGCGGGGGCGCGAACAATGAGCAGTTCTTC. This chain connects TRBV12-3 or TRBV12-4 to TRBJ2-1; 11 bases map to TRBD2. Losses at the gene ends were 4 bases for V and 5 bases for J; bases not matched to a gene: 10. The CDR3 is 17 amino acids.

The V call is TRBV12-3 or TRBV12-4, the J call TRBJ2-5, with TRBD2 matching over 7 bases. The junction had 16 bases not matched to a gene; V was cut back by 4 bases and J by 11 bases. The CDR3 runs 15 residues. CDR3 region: CASSYAAGFYNEQYF. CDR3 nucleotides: TGTGCCAGCAGTTATGCAGCGGGATTCTACAATGAGCAGTACTTC.

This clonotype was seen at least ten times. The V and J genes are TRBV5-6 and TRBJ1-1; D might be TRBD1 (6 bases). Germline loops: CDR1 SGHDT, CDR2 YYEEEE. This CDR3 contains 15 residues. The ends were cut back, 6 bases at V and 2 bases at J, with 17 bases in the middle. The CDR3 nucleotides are TGTGCCAGCACCCGAAAGGGGGAGGATAACACTGAAGCTTTCTTT. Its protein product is CASTRKGEDNTEAFF.

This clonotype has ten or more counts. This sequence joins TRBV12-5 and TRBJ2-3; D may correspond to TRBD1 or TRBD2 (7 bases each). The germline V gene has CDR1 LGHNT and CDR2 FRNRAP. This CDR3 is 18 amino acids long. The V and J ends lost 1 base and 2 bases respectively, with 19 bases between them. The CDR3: CASGLGQGGGQSTDTQYF. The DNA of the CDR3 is TGTGCTAGTGGTTTGGGTCAGGGGGGGGGACAGTCCACAGATACGCAGTATTTT.

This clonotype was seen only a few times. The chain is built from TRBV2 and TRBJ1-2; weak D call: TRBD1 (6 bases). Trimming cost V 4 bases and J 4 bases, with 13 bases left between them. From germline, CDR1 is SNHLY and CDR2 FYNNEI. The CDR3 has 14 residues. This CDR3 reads CASSGSRGSYGYTF. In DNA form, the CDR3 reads TGTGCCAGCAGTGGTAGCAGGGGTAGCTATGGCTACACCTTC.

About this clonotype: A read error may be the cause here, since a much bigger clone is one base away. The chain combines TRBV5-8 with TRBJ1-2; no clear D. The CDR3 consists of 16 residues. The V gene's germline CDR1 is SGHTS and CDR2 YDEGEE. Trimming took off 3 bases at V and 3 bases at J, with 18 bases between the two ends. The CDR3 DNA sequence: TGTGCCAGCAGCTACTGGGCTGAGGGCCGCTACTATGGCTACACCTTC. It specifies CASSYWAEGRYYGYTF. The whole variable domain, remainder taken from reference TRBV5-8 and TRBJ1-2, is EAGVTQSPTHLIKTRGQQATLRCSPISGHTSVYWYQQALGLGLQFLLWYDEGEERNRGNFPPRFSGRQFPNYSSELNVNALELEDSALYLCASSYWAEGRYYGYTFGSGTRLTVV.

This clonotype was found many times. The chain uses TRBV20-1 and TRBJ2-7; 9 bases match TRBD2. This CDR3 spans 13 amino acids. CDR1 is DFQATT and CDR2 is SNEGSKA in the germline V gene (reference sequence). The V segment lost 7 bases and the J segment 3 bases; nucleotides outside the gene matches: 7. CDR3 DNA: TGCAGTGGAGTCGCGGGGGGGATCTACGAGCAGTACTTC. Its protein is CSGVAGGIYEQYF.

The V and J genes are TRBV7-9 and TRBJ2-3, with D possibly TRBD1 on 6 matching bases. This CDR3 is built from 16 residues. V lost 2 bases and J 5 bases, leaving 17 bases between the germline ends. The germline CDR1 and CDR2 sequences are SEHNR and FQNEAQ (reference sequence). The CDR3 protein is CASSLTYGTSEDTQYF. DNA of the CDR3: TGTGCCAGCAGCTTAACCTACGGGACATCCGAAGATACGCAGTATTTT.

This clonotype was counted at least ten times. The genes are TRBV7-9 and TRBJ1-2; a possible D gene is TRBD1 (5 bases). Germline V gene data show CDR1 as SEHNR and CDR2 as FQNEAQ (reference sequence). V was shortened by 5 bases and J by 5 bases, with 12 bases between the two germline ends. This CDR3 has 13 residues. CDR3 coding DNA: TGTGCCAGCAGCCCGGGACGGACATATGGCTACACCTTC. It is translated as CASSPGRTYGYTF.

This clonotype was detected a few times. This CDR3 reads CALGQGPDTQYF. In DNA, the CDR3 is TGTGCCTTAGGACAGGGTCCAGATACGCAGTATTTT. The chain links TRBV7-9 to TRBJ2-3, with 8 bases lining up with TRBD1. The CDR3 loop spans 12 amino acids. CDR1 and CDR2 (germline): SEHNR, FQNEAQ (reference sequence). V lost 11 bases, J lost 4 bases, and 5 bases stayed unmatched.